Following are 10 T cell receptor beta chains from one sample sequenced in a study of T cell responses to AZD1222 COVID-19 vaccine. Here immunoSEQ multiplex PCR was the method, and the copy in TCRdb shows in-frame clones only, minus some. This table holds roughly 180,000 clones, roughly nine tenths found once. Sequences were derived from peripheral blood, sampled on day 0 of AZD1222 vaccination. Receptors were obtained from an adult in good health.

The CDR3 nucleotides are TGTGCCAGCAGCTGGCGGACAGGGGAGTTATGGGGCACTGAAGCTTTCTTT. The encoded protein is CASSWRTGELWGTEAFF. V and J are TRBV7-9 and TRBJ1-1, with TRBD1 matching over 9 bases. V dropped 4 bases and J dropped 4; count of bases not matched to a gene: 13. The CDR3 has 17 residues. From germline, CDR1 is SEHNR and CDR2 FQNEAQ (reference sequence).

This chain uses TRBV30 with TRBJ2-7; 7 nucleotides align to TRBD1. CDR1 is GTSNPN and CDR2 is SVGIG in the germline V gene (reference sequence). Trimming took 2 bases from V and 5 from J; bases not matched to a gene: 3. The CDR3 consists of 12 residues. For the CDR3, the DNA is TGTGCCTGGAGTCCGGGACAGAACGAGCAGTACTTC. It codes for CAWSPGQNEQYF.

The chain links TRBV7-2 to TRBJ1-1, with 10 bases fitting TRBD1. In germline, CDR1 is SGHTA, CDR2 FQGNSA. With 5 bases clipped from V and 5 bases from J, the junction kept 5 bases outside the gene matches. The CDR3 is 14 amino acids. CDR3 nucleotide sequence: TGTGCCAGCAGCGCGGGGACAGGGGCAACTGAAGCTTTCTTT. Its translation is CASSAGTGATEAFF. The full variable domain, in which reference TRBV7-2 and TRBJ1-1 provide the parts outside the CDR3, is GAGVSQSPSNKVTEKGKDVELRCDPISGHTALYWYRQSLGQGLEFLIYFQGNSAPDKSGLPSDRFSAERTGGSVSTLTIQRTQQEDSAVYLCASSAGTGATEAFFGQGTRLTVV.

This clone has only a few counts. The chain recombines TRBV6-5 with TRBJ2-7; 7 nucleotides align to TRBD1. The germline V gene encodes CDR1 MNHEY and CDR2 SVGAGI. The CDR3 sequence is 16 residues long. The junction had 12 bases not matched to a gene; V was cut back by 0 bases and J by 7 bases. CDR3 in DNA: TGTGCCAGCAGTTACTCTGCCACAGGGGTATCAGGGGAGCAGTACTTC. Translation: CASSYSATGVSGEQYF.

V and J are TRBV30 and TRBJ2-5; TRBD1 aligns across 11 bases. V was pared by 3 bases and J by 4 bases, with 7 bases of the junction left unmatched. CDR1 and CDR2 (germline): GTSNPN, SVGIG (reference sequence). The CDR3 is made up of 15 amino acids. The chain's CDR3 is CAWRRTGGAGETQYF. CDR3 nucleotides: TGTGCCTGGAGAAGGACAGGGGGCGCGGGAGAGACCCAGTACTTC.

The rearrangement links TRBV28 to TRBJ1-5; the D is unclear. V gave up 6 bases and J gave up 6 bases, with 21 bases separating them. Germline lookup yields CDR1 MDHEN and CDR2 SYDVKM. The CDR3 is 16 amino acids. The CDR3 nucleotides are TGTGCCAGCAGCCCACCTAGGGTAATCTGGGGTCAGCCCCAGCATTTT. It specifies CASSPPRVIWGQPQHF.

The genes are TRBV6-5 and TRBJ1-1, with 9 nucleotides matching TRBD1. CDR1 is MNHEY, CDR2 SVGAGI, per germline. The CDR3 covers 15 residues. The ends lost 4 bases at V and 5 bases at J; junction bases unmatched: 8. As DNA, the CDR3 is TGTGCCAGCAGTTTAACAGGGGGCGCGGGGACTGAAGCTTTCTTT. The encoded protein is CASSLTGGAGTEAFF.

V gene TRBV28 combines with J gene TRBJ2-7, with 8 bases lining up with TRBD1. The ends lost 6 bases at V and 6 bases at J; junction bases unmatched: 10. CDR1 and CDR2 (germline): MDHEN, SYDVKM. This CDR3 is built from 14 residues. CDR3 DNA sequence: TGTGCCAGCAGCGCCGCCGGGACAGGACGCGAGCAGTACTTC. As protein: CASSAAGTGREQYF.

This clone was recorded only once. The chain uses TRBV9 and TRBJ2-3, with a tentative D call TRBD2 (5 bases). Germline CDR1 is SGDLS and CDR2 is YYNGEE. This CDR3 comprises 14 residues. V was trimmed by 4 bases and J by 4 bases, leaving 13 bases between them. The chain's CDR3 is CASSIKDLPDTQYF. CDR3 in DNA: TGTGCCAGCAGCATCAAGGACTTACCAGATACGCAGTATTTT.

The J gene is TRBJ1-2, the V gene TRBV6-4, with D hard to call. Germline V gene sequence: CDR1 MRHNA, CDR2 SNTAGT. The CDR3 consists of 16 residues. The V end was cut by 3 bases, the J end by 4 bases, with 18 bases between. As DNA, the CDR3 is TGTGCCAGCAGTGAAATACCGGGCGCTCAAACCTATGGCTACACCTTC. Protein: CASSEIPGAQTYGYTF.